The 17 T cell receptor beta chains below all came from one sample that was sequenced in a study of cytomegalovirus exposure and HLA in healthy donors listed by TCRdb under 2017. Library preparation used the immunoSEQ multiplex PCR assay. For the multiplex PCR, a mixture combining 60 forward primers for TCR Vbeta segments and 13 reverse primers for TCR Jbeta segments was used. TCRdb's version of the immuneACCESS table is confined to in-frame rearrangements and falls short of the full clone set. An unresolved V gene accounts for under half of the shortfall where checked; the remainder is of unknown origin. This sample comprises 110,000 to 150,000 clones, 73% of them detected only once. The top ten constitute 13% to 15% of the sample. The source material was PBMCs. All receptors derive from a human donor in good health.

V and J are TRBV27 and TRBJ1-1; 7 bases match TRBD1. The CDR3 spans 12 residues. V was clipped by 8 bases and J by 1 base; unmatched bases: 1. Per germline, CDR1 MNHEY and CDR2 SMNVEV (reference sequence). As DNA, the CDR3 is TGTGCCAGCCGGGACAGGAACACTGAAGCTTTCTTT. Translating gives CASRDRNTEAFF.

This rearrangement joins TRBV5-4 to TRBJ2-3, with unresolved D. Trimming left V 0 bases short and J 2 bases short, with 10 bases between. The CDR3 spans 15 residues. Germline lookup yields CDR1 SGHNT and CDR2 YYREEE (reference sequence). The CDR3 loop is CASSLEGESTDTQYF. CDR3 DNA: TGTGCCAGCAGCTTGGAAGGAGAATCCACAGATACGCAGTATTTT.

V gene TRBV5-4 combines with J gene TRBJ2-1, with D perhaps matching TRBD2 (6 bases). The CDR3 has 15 residues. The V gene's germline CDR1 is SGHNT and CDR2 YYREEE (reference sequence). Trimming stripped 4 bases from V and 4 bases from J, with 15 bases between. CDR3 in amino acids: CASSESAGWYNEQFF. The CDR3 DNA follows: TGTGCCAGCAGCGAGTCGGCGGGGTGGTACAATGAGCAGTTCTTC.

J is TRBJ2-5 and V is TRBV4-2, with D possibly being TRBD1 (6 bases). The germline V gene has CDR1 LGHNA and CDR2 YNFKEQ. Trimming removed 0 bases from V and 1 base from J, with 12 bases in between. The CDR3 covers 16 residues. The CDR3 sequence is CASSQDLDRLQETQYF. In DNA form, the CDR3 reads TGTGCCAGCAGCCAAGATCTAGACAGGCTCCAAGAGACCCAGTACTTC.

This chain uses TRBV30 with TRBJ2-1, with a possible D match to TRBD2 (6 bases). Germline V CDR1 and CDR2: GTSNPN, SVGIG (reference sequence). V lost 3 bases to trimming and J lost 6 bases, with 24 bases between them. The CDR3 contains 17 residues. The CDR3 DNA reads as TGTGCCTGGAGAGAACTCAGCCGGGACCAGCGGGTCAATGAGCAGTTCTTC. Protein product: CAWRELSRDQRVNEQFF.

This rearrangement joins TRBV5-6 to TRBJ1-1; D might be TRBD1 (5 bases). Germline assignment: CDR1 SGHDT and CDR2 YYEEEE. The CDR3 consists of 15 residues. With 5 bases removed from V and 1 base from J, the gap between germline ends came to 15 bases. This CDR3 reads CASRAFGGGNTEAFF. DNA for the CDR3: TGTGCCAGCAGAGCCTTCGGGGGTGGGAACACTGAAGCTTTCTTT.

V gene TRBV7-3 combines with J gene TRBJ2-1; TRBD2 aligns across 7 bases. Germline V gene sequence: CDR1 SGHTA, CDR2 FQGTGA. CDR3 length: 15 amino acids. J lost 6 bases, V lost 0 bases, and 5 bases had no gene match. The CDR3: CASSLTAGSFNEQFF. The DNA for the CDR3 is TGTGCCAGCAGCTTAACAGCGGGAAGTTTCAATGAGCAGTTCTTC.

This clone was detected only once. The chain recombines TRBV9 with TRBJ1-2; TRBD1 agrees at 7 bases. The CDR3 is made up of 15 amino acids. The trim removed 4 bases at V and 2 bases at J, leaving 8 bases unmatched. CDR1 is SGDLS, CDR2 YYNGEE, per germline. The CDR3 here is CASSREDRLNYGYTF. Here the CDR3 DNA reads TGTGCCAGCAGCCGAGAGGACAGGTTGAACTATGGCTACACCTTC.

V and J are TRBV19 and TRBJ2-3; TRBD2 matches at 12 bases. There are 15 residues in the CDR3. The V and J ends lost 8 bases and 3 bases, in that order; junction bases with no gene match: 6. In germline, CDR1 is LNHDA, CDR2 SQIVND (reference sequence). CDR3 protein: CASRGLAGHTDTQYF. The CDR3 DNA reads as TGTGCCAGTCGCGGACTAGCGGGGCATACAGATACGCAGTATTTT.

The CDR3 loop reads CASGLSTTGGRGQETQYF. CDR3 sequence (DNA): TGTGCTAGTGGTTTGTCCACGACGGGGGGTAGAGGCCAAGAGACCCAGTACTTC. J is TRBJ2-5 and V is TRBV12-5; 7 bases are a match to TRBD2. This CDR3 comprises 18 residues. V trimming: 2 bases; J trimming: 1 base; junction bases outside the gene matches: 13. Germline CDR1 and CDR2: LGHNT and FRNRAP.

The V call is TRBV7-8, the J call TRBJ1-1, with 8 positions matching TRBD1. CDR3 size: 14 residues. Germline V CDR1 and CDR2: SGHVS, FQNEAQ. Trimming cost V 4 bases and J 0 bases; bases outside gene matches: 1. The CDR3 nucleotides are TGTGCCAGCAGCTCGGACAGGGTGAACACTGAAGCTTTCTTT. As protein: CASSSDRVNTEAFF.

The V gene is TRBV10-2, the J gene TRBJ1-5; no reliable D call. V was cut by 9 bases and J by 2 bases, with 11 bases left in between. Germline V gives CDR1 WSHSY, CDR2 SAAADI. The CDR3 loop spans 13 amino acids. CDR3 amino acids: CASGVEGNQPQHF. The CDR3 DNA reads as TGCGCCAGTGGAGTGGAGGGCAATCAGCCCCAGCATTTT.

The chain links TRBV27 to TRBJ2-7, with 10 bases matching TRBD1. The CDR3 runs 16 residues. Germline-derived CDR1 and CDR2 are MNHEY and SMNVEV (reference sequence). Trimming removed 6 bases from V and 4 bases from J; junction bases left unmatched: 12. The CDR3 spells CASRALPGQGRYEQYF. CDR3 bases: TGTGCCAGCAGAGCCTTACCGGGACAGGGGAGGTACGAGCAGTACTTC.

J is TRBJ2-1 and V is TRBV5-4, with 8 bases that match TRBD2. V was clipped by 0 bases and J by 4 bases; unmatched bases: 6. CDR1 and CDR2 from the germline V gene are SGHNT and YYREEE (reference sequence). This CDR3 region has 16 residues. CDR3 protein: CASSLAEGGGYNEQFF. CDR3 sequence (DNA): TGTGCCAGCAGCTTGGCAGAAGGCGGGGGGTACAATGAGCAGTTCTTC.

CDR3 DNA: TGTGCCAGCAGGGACAGAGACGAGCAGTACTTC. It encodes CASRDRDEQYF. The chain has TRBV7-9 and TRBJ2-7; D might be TRBD1 (6 bases). The CDR3 spans 11 residues. The germline V and J ends were trimmed by 6 bases and 5 bases, with 8 bases remaining between them. The germline CDR1 and CDR2 sequences are SEHNR and FQNEAQ (reference sequence).

The V and J genes are TRBV12-5 and TRBJ2-2; TRBD1 matches at 7 bases. Germline V gene data show CDR1 as LGHNT and CDR2 as FRNRAP. V gave up 2 bases and J gave up 6 bases; unmatched junction bases: 6. The CDR3 runs 15 residues. The DNA for the CDR3 is TGTGCTAGTGGTTTGATCAAGACAGGGCCCGGGGAGCTGTTTTTT. This sequence encodes CASGLIKTGPGELFF.

The rearrangement joins TRBV5-8 to TRBJ1-5, with 9 nucleotides matching TRBD1. Unmatched junction bases numbered 6, after V lost 5 bases and J lost 6 bases. The CDR3 covers 14 residues. Germline V gives CDR1 SGHTS, CDR2 YDEGEE. The CDR3: CASRETGGSQPQHF. CDR3 in DNA: TGTGCCAGCAGAGAGACAGGGGGTAGTCAGCCCCAGCATTTT. Variable domain in full (rest from reference TRBV5-8 and TRBJ1-5): EAGVTQSPTHLIKTRGQQATLRCSPISGHTSVYWYQQALGLGLQFLLWYDEGEERNRGNFPPRFSGRQFPNYSSELNVNALELEDSALYLCASRETGGSQPQHFGDGTRLSIL.